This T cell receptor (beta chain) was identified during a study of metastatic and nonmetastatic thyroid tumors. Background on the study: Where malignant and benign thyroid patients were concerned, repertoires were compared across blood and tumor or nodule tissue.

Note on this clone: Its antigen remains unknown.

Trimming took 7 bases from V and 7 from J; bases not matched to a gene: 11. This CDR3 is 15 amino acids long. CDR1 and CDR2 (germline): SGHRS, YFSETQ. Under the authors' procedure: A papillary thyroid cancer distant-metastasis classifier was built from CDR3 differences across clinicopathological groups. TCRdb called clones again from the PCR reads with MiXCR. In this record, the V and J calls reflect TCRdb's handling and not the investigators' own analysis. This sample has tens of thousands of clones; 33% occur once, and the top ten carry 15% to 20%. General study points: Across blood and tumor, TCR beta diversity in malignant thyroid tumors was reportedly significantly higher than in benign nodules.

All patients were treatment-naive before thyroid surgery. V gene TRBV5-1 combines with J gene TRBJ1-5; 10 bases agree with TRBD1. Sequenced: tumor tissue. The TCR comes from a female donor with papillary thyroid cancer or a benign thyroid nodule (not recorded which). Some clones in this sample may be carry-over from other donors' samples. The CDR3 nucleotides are TGCGCCAGCGCTCCCGGGACAGGGGCTTCGCAGCCCCAGCATTTT. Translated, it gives CASAPGTGASQPQHF.